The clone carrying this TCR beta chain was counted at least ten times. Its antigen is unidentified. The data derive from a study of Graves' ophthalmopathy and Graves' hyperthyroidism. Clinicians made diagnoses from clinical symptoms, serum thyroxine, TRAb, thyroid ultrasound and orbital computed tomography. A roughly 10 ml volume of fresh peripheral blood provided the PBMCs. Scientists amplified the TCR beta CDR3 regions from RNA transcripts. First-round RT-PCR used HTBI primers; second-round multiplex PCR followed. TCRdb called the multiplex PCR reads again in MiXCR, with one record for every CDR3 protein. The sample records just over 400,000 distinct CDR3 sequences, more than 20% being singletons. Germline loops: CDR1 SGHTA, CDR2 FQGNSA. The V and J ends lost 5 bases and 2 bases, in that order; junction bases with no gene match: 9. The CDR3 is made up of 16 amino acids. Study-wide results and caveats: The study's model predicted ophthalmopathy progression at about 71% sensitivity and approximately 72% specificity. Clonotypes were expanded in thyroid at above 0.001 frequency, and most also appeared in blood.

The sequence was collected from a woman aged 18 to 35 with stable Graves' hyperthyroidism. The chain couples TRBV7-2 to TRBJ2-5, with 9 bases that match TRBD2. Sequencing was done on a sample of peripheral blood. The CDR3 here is CASSPPRAGGQETQYF. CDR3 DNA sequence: TGTGCCAGCAGCCCACCCAGGGCGGGAGGGCAAGAGACCCAGTACTTC. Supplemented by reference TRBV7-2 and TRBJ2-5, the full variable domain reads GAGVSQSPSNKVTEKGKDVELRCDPISGHTALYWYRQSLGQGLEFLIYFQGNSAPDKSGLPSDRFSAERTGGSVSTLTIQRTQQEDSAVYLCASSPPRAGGQETQYFGPGTRLLVL.